These 4 T cell receptor beta chains were all obtained from the same sample, sequenced in a study of T cell changes during pregnancy in multiple sclerosis. Some clones are missing from TCRdb's copy, which holds only in-frame ones; the method was immunoSEQ multiplex PCR. This sample carries more than 95,000 clones, approximately 95% of them seen once, and the ten largest clones take 0.99%. The sequencing used peripheral blood, collected after pregnancy. The receptor source for this set is a female donor with multiple sclerosis, enrolled in a pregnancy study.

The chain couples TRBV27 to TRBJ2-1; maybe TRBD2 (6 bases). The germline CDR1 and CDR2 sequences are MNHEY and SMNVEV (reference sequence). The CDR3 is 14 residues long. V was trimmed by 3 bases and J by 5 bases, leaving 11 bases between them. CDR3 DNA sequence: TGTGCCAGCAGTTTTGTGGGAGGCCACAATGAGCAGTTCTTC. As protein: CASSFVGGHNEQFF.

The chain has TRBV7-9 and TRBJ2-1; TRBD2 matches at 10 bases. Germline V gives CDR1 SEHNR, CDR2 FQNEAQ (reference sequence). The ends lost 1 base at V and 7 bases at J; junction bases unmatched: 16. The CDR3 is made up of 19 amino acids. DNA for the CDR3: TGTGCCAGCAGCTTAGGTTTCATGGGTCAGCGGGAGGGTTTAAATGAGCAGTTCTTC. It specifies CASSLGFMGQREGLNEQFF.

CDR3 region: CATSRDAQTGKLFF. The CDR3 DNA reads TGTGCCACCAGCAGAGATGCCCAAACAGGAAAACTGTTTTTT. The chain employs TRBV15 and TRBJ1-4, with D perhaps TRBD1 (5 bases). Germline V gene lookup returns CDR1 LNHNV and CDR2 YYDKDF (reference sequence). The CDR3 consists of 14 residues. Between the trimmed V and J ends, which lost 0 bases and 10 bases, there was a span of 12 bases.

V usage is TRBV2 and J usage is TRBJ1-5; a possible D gene is TRBD1 (5 bases). Germline CDR1 SNHLY, CDR2 FYNNEI. The germline V and J ends were trimmed by 6 bases and 2 bases, with 11 bases remaining between them. The CDR3 sequence is 14 residues long. The CDR3 reads CASRGGDGNQPQHF. The CDR3 DNA follows: TGTGCCAGCAGGGGAGGGGATGGCAATCAGCCCCAGCATTTT.